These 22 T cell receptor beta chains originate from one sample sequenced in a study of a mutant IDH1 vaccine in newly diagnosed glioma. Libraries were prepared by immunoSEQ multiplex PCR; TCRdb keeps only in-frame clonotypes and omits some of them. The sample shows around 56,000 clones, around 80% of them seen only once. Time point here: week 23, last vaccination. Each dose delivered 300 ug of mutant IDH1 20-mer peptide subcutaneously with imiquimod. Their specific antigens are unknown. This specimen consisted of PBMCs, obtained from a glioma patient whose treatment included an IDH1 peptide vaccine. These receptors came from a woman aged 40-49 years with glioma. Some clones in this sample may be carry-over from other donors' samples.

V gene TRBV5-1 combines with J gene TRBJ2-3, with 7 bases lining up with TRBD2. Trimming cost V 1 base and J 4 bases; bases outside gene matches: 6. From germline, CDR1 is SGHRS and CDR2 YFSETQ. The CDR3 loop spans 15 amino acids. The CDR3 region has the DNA TGCGCCAGCAGCTTGCCAGCGGGGAGTGCAGATACGCAGTATTTT. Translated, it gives CASSLPAGSADTQYF.

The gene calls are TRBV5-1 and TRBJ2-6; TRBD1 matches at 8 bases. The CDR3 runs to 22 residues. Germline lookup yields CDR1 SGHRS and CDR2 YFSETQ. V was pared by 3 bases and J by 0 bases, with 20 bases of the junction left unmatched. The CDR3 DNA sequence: TGCGCCAGCAGCTCACAACAGGGGGAAATTGGGACCTTCGGCTCTGGGGCCAACGTCCTGACTTTC. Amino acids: CASSSQQGEIGTFGSGANVLTF.

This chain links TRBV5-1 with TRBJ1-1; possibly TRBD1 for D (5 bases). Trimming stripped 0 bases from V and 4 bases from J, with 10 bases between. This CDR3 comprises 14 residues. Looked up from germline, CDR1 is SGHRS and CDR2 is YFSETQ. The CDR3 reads CASSLGGKVTEAFF. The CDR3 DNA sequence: TGCGCCAGCAGCTTGGGGGGGAAGGTCACTGAAGCTTTCTTT.

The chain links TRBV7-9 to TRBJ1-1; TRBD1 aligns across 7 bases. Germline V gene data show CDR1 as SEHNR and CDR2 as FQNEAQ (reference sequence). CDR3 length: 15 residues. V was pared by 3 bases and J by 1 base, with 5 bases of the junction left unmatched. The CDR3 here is CASSFTGVGNTEAFF. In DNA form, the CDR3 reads TGTGCCAGCAGCTTTACAGGGGTAGGGAACACTGAAGCTTTCTTT. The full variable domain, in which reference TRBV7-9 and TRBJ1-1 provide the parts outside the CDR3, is DTGVSQNPRHKITKRGQNVTFRCDPISEHNRLYWYRQTLGQGPEFLTYFQNEAQLEKSRLLSDRFSAERPKGSFSTLEIQRTEQGDSAMYLCASSFTGVGNTEAFFGQGTRLTVV.

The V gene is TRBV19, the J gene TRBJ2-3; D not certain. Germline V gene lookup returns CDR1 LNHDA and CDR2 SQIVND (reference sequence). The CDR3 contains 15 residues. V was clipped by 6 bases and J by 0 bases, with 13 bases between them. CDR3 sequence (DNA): TGTGCCAGTAGCCCCCAGGCCGCAAGCACAGATACGCAGTATTTT. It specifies CASSPQAASTDTQYF. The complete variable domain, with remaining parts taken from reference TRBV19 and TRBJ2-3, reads DGGITQSPKYLFRKEGQNVTLSCEQNLNHDAMYWYRQDPGQGLRLIYYSQIVNDFQKGDIAEGYSVSREKKESFPLTVTSAQKNPTAFYLCASSPQAASTDTQYFGPGTRLTVL.

CDR3 in amino acids: CATENRPPGGEAFF. CDR3 nucleotides: TGTGCCACCGAAAACAGGCCCCCAGGCGGTGAAGCTTTCTTT. J is TRBJ1-1 and V is TRBV10-3, with a weak D call TRBD1 (5 bases). The length of the CDR3 is 14 residues. Deletions cut 10 bases from V and 7 bases from J, with 22 bases between. Germline V CDR1 and CDR2: ENHRY, SYGVKD.

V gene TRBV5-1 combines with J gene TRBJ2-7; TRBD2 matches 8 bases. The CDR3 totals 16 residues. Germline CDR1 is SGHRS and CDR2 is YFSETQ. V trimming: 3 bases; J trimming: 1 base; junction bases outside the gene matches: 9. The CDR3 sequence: CASSSGPSGRSYEQYF. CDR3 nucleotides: TGCGCCAGCAGCTCTGGCCCTAGCGGGCGGTCCTACGAGCAGTACTTC.

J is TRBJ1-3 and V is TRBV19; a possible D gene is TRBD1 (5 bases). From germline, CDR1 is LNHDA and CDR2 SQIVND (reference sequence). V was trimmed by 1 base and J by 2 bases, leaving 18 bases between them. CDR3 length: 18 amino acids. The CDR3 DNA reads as TGTGCCAGTAGTATAGCCCCGAGGGAGGGGCTGCCTGGAAACACCATATATTTT. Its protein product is CASSIAPREGLPGNTIYF.

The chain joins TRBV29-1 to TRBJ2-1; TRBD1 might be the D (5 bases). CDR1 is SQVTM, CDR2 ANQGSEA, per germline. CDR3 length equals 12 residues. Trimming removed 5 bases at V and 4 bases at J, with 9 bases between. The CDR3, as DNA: TGCAGCGTTCCAGGGATTTACAATGAGCAGTTCTTC. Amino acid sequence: CSVPGIYNEQFF.

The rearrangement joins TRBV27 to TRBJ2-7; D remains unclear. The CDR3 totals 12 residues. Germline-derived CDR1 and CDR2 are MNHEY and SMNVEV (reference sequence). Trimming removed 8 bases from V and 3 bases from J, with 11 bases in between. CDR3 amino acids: CASPPSGYEQYF. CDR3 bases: TGTGCCAGCCCCCCCTCGGGCTACGAGCAGTACTTC.

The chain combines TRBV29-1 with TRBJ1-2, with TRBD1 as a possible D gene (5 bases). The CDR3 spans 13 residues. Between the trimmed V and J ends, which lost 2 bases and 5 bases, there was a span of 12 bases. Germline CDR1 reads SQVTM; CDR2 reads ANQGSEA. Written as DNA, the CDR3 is TGCAGCGTTGAACAGGGTGGCGGGTATGGCTACACCTTC. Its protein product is CSVEQGGGYGYTF.

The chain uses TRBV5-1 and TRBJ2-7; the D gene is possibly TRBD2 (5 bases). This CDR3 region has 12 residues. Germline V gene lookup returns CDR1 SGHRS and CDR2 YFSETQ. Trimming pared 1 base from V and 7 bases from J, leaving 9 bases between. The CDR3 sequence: CASSLRGIEQYF. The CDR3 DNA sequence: TGCGCCAGCAGCTTGAGAGGGATAGAGCAGTACTTC.

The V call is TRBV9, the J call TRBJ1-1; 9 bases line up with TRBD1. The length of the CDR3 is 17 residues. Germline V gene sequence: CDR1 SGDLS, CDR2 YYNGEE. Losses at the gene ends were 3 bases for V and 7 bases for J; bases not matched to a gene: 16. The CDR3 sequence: CASSDPTGGRIGFEAFF. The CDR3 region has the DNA TGTGCCAGCAGCGATCCGACAGGGGGAAGGATTGGTTTTGAAGCTTTCTTT. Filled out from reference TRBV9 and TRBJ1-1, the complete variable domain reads DSGVTQTPKHLITATGQRVTLRCSPRSGDLSVYWYQQSLDQGLQFLIQYYNGEERAKGNILERFSAQQFPDLHSELNLSSLELGDSALYFCASSDPTGGRIGFEAFFGQGTRLTVV.

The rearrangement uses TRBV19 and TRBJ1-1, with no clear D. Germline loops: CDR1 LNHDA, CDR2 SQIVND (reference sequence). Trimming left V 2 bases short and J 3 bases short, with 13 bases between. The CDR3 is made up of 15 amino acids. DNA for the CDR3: TGTGCCAGTAGTATAACTCCTGGGATTTACACTGAAGCTTTCTTT. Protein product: CASSITPGIYTEAFF.

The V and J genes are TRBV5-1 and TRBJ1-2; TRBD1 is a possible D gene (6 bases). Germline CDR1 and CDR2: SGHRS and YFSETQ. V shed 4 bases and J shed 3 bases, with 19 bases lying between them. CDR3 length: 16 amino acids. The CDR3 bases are TGCGCCAGCAGCCCGGAAGTCGGGGGCGCTTACTATGGCTACACCTTC. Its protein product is CASSPEVGGAYYGYTF.

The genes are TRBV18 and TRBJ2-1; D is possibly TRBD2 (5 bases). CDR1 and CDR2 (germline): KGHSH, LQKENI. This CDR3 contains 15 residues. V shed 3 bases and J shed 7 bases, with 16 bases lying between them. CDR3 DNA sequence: TGTGCCAGCTCACCCGCCGGGATGAAAGAAAATGAGCAGTTCTTC. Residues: CASSPAGMKENEQFF.

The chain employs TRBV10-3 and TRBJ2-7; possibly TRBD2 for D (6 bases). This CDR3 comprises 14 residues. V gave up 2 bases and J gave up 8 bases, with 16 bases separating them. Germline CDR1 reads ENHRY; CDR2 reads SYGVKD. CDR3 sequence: CAISEDGGILKQYF. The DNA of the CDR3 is TGTGCCATCAGTGAGGATGGCGGGATCCTCAAGCAGTACTTC.

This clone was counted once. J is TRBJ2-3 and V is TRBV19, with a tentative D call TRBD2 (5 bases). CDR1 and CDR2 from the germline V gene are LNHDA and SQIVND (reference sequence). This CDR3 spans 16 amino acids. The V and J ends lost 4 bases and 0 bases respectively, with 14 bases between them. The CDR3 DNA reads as TGTGCCAGTAGTAAGTCGCCGGGGAGTAGCACAGATACGCAGTATTTT. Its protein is CASSKSPGSSTDTQYF.

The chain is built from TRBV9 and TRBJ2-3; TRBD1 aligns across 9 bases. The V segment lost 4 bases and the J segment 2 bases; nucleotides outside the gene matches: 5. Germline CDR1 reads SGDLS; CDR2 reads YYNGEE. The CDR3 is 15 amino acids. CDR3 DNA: TGTGCCAGCAGCCCTGGACAGGGGAACACAGATACGCAGTATTTT. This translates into CASSPGQGNTDTQYF.

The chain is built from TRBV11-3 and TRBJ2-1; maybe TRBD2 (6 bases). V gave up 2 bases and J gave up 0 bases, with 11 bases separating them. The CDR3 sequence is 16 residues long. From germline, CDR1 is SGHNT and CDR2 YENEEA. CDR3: CASSLTSPSSYNEQFF. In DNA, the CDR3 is TGTGCCAGCAGCTTAACTAGCCCTAGCTCCTACAATGAGCAGTTCTTC.

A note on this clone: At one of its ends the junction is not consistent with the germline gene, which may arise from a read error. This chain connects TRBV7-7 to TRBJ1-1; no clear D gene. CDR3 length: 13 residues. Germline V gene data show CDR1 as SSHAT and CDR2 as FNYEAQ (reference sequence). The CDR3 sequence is CASSADGNTEAFF. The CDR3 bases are TGTGCTAGCAGCGCGGACGGGAACACTGAAGCTTTCTTT. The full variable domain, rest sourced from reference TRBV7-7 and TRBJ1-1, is GAGVSQSPRYKVTKRGQDVTLRCDPISSHATLYWYQQALGQGPEFLTYFNYEAQPDKSGLPSDRFSAERPEGSISTLTIQRTEQRDSAMYRCASSADGNTEAFFGQGTRLTVV.

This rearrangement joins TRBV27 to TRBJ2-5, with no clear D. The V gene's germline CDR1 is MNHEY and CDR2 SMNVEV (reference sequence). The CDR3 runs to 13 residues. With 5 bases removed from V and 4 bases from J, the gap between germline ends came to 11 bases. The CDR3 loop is CASSIERGETQYF. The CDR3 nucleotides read TGTGCCAGCAGTATTGAGAGAGGAGAGACCCAGTACTTC.